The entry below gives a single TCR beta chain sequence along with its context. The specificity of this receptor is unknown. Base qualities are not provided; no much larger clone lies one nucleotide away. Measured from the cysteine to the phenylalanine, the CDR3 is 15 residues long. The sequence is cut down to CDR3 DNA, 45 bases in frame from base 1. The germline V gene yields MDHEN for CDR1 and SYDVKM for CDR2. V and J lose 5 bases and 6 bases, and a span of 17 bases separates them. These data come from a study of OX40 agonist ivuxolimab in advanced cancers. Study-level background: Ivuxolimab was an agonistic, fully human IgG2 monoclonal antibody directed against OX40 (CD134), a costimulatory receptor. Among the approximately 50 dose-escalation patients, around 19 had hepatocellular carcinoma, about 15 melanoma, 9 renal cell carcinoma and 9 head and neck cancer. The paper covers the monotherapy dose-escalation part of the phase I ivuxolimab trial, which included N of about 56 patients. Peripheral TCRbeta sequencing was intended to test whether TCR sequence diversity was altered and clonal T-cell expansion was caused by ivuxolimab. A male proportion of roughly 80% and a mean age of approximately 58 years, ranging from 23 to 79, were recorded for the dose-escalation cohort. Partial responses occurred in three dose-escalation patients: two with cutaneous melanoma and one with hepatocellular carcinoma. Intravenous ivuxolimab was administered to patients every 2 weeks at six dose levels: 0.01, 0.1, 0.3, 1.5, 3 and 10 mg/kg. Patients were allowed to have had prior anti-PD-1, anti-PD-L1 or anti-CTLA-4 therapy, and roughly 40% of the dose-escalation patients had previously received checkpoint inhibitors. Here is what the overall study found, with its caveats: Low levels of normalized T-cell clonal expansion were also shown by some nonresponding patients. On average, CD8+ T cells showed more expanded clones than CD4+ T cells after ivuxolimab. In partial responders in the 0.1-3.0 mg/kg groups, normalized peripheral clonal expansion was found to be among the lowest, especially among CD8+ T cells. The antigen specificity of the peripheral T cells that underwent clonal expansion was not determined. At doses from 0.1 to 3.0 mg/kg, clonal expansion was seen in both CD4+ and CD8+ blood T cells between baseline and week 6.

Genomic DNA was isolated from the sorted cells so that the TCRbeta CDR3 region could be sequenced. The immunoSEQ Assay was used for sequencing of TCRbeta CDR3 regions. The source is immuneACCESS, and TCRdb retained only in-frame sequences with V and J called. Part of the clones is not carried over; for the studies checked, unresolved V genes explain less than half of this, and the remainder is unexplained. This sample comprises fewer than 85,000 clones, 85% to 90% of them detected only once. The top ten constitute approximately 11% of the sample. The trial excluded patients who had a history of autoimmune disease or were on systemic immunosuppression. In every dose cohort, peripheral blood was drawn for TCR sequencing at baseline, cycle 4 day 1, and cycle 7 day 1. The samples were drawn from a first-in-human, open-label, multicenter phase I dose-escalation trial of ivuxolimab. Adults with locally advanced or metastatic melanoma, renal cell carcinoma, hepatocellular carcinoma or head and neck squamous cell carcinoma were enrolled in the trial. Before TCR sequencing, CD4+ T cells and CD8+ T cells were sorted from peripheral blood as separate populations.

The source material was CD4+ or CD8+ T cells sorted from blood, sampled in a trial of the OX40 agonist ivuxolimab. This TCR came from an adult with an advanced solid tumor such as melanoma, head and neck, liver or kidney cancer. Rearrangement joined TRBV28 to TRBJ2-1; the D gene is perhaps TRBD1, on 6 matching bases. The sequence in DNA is TGTGCCAGCAGTACGTTTCAGGGGCTCGGCAATGAGCAGTTCTTC. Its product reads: CASSTFQGLGNEQFF.